The clone carrying this T cell receptor (beta chain) was counted a few times. The target antigen is unknown. This sample was taken from a study of T-cell reconstitution after alpha-beta-depleted transplantation in children. TCRbeta library preparation incorporated unique molecular identifiers. TCRdb redid the calling of the PCR reads with MiXCR, one entry per CDR3 protein. This repertoire shows more than 400,000 distinct CDR3 sequences, 11% found once; its top ten account for approximately 14%. Study conclusions and caveats: About two months after transplant, alpha-beta T cells reportedly came from several hundred expanded graft clones. The main origin of T-cell counts and diversity one year after transplant was newly produced T cells.

CDR1 LNHNV and CDR2 YYDKDF come from the germline V gene (reference sequence). The CDR3 has 16 residues. J lost 5 bases, V lost 5 bases, and 10 bases had no gene match. The V and J genes are TRBV15 and TRBJ2-3, with 10 positions matching TRBD2. Sample: PBMCs, mostly from graft donor cells, taken 180 days after TCRalphabeta/CD19-depleted stem cell transplant. The sequence was obtained from a female patient under 10 years old who had a stem cell transplant for aplastic anemia, so the T cells may come from the graft donor. CDR3 coding DNA: TGTGCCACCAGCCCTGAAGCGGGAGGGCCGATAGATACGCAGTATTTT. Amino acids: CATSPEAGGPIDTQYF.